The present T cell receptor (beta chain) was sequenced within a study of beta chain features in type 1 diabetes. Whole-study context: Age, gender and cell yields were similar between patients and healthy donors. Sorted cells from all samples, numbering 107,917,701, were examined.

Whole-study findings and limits: Across all four CD4+ subsets, people with type 1 diabetes showed modestly shorter TCRB CDR3s. Sequencing of cDNA might inflate the share of cells that strongly express TCR.

Details on this clone: Its target is unknown.

cDNA synthesis used the whole RNA isolate, giving expressed TCRB sequences. Sequenced by immunoSEQ multiplex PCR; TCRdb stores in-frame clones only, minus some. This sample has about 260,000 clones, with around 24% found just once. What was sequenced was naive CD4+ T cells from blood. This receptor was identified in a woman in her 30s with type 1 diabetes.

The CDR3: CASSQTGGVYEQYF. The CDR3 DNA reads as TGCGCCAGCAGCCAGACAGGGGGTGTCTACGAGCAGTACTTC. The chain combines TRBV5-1 with TRBJ2-7; TRBD1 matches at 9 bases. The CDR3 totals 14 residues. V was pared by 4 bases and J by 3 bases, with 5 bases of the junction left unmatched. From germline, CDR1 is SGHRS and CDR2 YFSETQ.